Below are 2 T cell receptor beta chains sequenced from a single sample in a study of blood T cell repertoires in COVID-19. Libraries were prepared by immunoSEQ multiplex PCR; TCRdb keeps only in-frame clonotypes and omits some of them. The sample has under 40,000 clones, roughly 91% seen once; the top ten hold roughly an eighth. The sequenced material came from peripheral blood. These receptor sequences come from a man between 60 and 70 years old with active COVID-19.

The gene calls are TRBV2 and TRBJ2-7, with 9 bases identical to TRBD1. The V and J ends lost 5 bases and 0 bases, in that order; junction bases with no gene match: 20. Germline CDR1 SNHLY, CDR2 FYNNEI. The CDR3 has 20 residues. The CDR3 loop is CASSKGTGTGILRGSYEQYF. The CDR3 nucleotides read TGTGCCAGCAGTAAGGGGACCGGGACAGGGATTCTACGGGGCTCCTACGAGCAGTACTTC. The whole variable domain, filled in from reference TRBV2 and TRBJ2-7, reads EPEVTQTPSHQVTQMGQEVILRCVPISNHLYFYWYRQILGQKVEFLVSFYNNEISEKSEIFDDQFSVERPDGSNFTLKIRSTKLEDSAMYFCASSKGTGTGILRGSYEQYFGPGTRLTVT.

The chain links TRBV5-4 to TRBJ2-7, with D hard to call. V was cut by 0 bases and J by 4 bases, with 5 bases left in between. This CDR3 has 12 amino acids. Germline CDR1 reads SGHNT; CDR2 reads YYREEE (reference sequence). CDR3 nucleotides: TGTGCCAGCAGCTTGGACGGGTACGAGCAGTACTTC. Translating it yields CASSLDGYEQYF.